This T cell receptor (beta chain) was identified in a study of T-cell reconstitution after alpha-beta-depleted transplantation in children. V was cut by 3 bases and J by 0 bases, with 10 bases left in between. The CDR3 consists of 15 residues. Per the germline V gene, CDR1 is SGDLS and CDR2 is YYNGEE. At least ten counts were recorded for this clonotype. Preparation of the TCRbeta library used unique molecular identifiers. MiXCR, applied by TCRdb to the PCR reads, yields one record per CDR3 protein. The sample shows approximately 240,000 distinct CDR3 sequences, roughly 9% of them seen only once. The rearrangement uses TRBV9 and TRBJ2-1, with TRBD1 as a possible D gene (6 bases). The source was PBMCs from the stem cell graft donor, collected from the stem cell graft. The receptor was derived from a human donor who donated a stem cell graft to a child with acute lymphoblastic leukemia. CDR3 sequence (DNA): TGTGCCAGCAGCGCAGACAGGAGCTCCTACAATGAGCAGTTCTTC. This encodes CASSADRSSYNEQFF.